This is a list of T cell receptor beta chains from one sample in a study of blood T cell repertoires in COVID-19. Sequencing was performed with immunoSEQ multiplex PCR; in TCRdb, only in-frame clones are kept and a portion is missing. The table has approximately 140,000 clones, 87% seen once. Source material: peripheral blood. The receptors were sampled from a woman in her thirties or forties with acute or convalescent COVID-19. Each CDR3 is given with its conserved first and last residue. A D gene is named only where the DNA matches it firmly. The size of a clone is reported for some rows only, either as once, few or many, or as a class for expanded clones.

TRBV25-1	TRBJ2-1	-	-	CATTGNAYNEQFF	TGTGCCACCACAGGGAACGCATACAATGAGCAGTTCTTC
TRBV7-2	TRBJ2-7	-	-	CASSLLGGERYEQYF	TGTGCCAGCAGCTTACTCGGGGGAGAACGCTACGAGCAGTACTTC
TRBV10-3	TRBJ2-3	-	-	CAISAGLDTQYF	TGTGCCATCAGTGCTGGCCTCGATACGCAGTATTTT
TRBV9	TRBJ1-2	TRBD1	-	CASSVGGQDLSLWDGYTF	TGTGCCAGCAGCGTAGGGGGACAGGACCTATCCCTCTGGGATGGCTACACCTTC
TRBV7-8	TRBJ2-1	-	-	CASSLARRSYNEQFF	TGTGCCAGCAGCTTAGCGCGGAGATCCTACAATGAGCAGTTCTTC
TRBV30	TRBJ1-6	-	few	CAWAQGGDSPLHF	TGTGCCTGGGCACAGGGAGGGGATTCACCCCTCCACTTT
TRBV4-1	TRBJ1-6	TRBD1	-	CASSQASQGVNSPLHF	TGCGCCAGCAGCCAAGCCTCACAGGGGGTAAATTCACCCCTCCACTTT
TRBV11-2	TRBJ1-1	TRBD1	-	CASSLDSQGKTEAFF	TGTGCCAGCAGCTTAGATTCACAGGGGAAAACTGAAGCTTTCTTT
TRBV9	TRBJ1-1	-	-	CASSVSGATEAFF	TGTGCCAGCAGCGTAAGTGGAGCAACTGAAGCTTTCTTT
TRBV3-1/TRBV3-2	TRBJ2-1	TRBD2	-	CASSQPIKRARQGLAIKYNEQFF	TGTGCCAGCAGCCAACCCATCAAAAGGGCTCGACAGGGACTAGCAATAAAGTACAATGAGCAGTTCTTC
TRBV30	TRBJ2-3	TRBD2	-	CAWRLPSTSGRSHTQYF	TGTGCCTGGAGGCTCCCTTCGACTAGCGGGAGATCTCATACGCAGTATTTT
TRBV10-3	TRBJ2-2	-	-	CASRPDRNTGELFF	TGTGCCTCCCGCCCCGACAGGAACACCGGGGAGCTGTTTTTT
TRBV9	TRBJ1-2	-	few	CASSPSNYGYTF	TGTGCCAGCAGCCCATCCAACTATGGCTACACCTTC
TRBV30	TRBJ1-2	-	once	CALQGGEKGYGYTF	TGTGCCCTCCAAGGAGGGGAGAAGGGCTATGGCTACACCTTC
TRBV18	TRBJ1-1	-	-	CASSPQGVNTEAFF	TGTGCCAGCTCACCACAGGGAGTTAACACTGAAGCTTTCTTT
TRBV7-2	TRBJ2-5	-	-	CASSLGAGGETQYF	TGTGCCAGCAGCTTAGGGGCAGGAGGGGAGACCCAGTACTTC
TRBV28	TRBJ2-7	TRBD1	-	CASTQGAYEQYF	TGTGCCAGCACGCAGGGGGCCTACGAGCAGTACTTC
TRBV3-1/TRBV3-2	TRBJ2-3	TRBD2	-	CASTSDSGSITDTQYF	TGTGCCAGCACCTCGGATAGCGGGAGTATCACAGATACGCAGTATTTT
TRBV4-3	TRBJ2-7	-	-	CASSQESPFSGSYEQYF	TGCGCCAGCAGCCAAGAATCTCCCTTTTCAGGCTCCTACGAGCAGTACTTC
TRBV19	TRBJ2-2	-	-	CASSIPTGRDTGELFF	TGTGCCAGTAGTATACCCACAGGTCGGGACACCGGGGAGCTGTTTTTT
TRBV11-3	TRBJ1-2	-	few	CASSFGPSGEGYTF	TGTGCCAGCAGCTTCGGTCCCTCAGGGGAGGGCTACACCTTC
TRBV6-2/TRBV6-3	TRBJ1-5	-	once	CASSSGQSSQPQHF	TGTGCCAGCAGTTCCGGACAGTCGAGTCAGCCCCAGCATTTT
TRBV4-3	TRBJ2-7	-	once	CASSQDSPSYEQYF	TGCGCCAGCAGCCAAGATTCCCCTTCCTACGAGCAGTACTTC
TRBV6-2/TRBV6-3	TRBJ1-1	-	-	CASSYLAGWATEAFF	TGTGCCAGCAGTTACTTGGCGGGGTGGGCCACTGAAGCTTTCTTT
TRBV19	TRBJ1-5	-	few	CASSIKAGNSQPQHF	TGTGCCAGTAGTATAAAGGCAGGGAATAGTCAGCCCCAGCATTTT
TRBV15	TRBJ1-5	-	-	CATSRGQTSNQPQHF	TGTGCCACCAGCAGAGGTCAGACAAGCAATCAGCCCCAGCATTTT